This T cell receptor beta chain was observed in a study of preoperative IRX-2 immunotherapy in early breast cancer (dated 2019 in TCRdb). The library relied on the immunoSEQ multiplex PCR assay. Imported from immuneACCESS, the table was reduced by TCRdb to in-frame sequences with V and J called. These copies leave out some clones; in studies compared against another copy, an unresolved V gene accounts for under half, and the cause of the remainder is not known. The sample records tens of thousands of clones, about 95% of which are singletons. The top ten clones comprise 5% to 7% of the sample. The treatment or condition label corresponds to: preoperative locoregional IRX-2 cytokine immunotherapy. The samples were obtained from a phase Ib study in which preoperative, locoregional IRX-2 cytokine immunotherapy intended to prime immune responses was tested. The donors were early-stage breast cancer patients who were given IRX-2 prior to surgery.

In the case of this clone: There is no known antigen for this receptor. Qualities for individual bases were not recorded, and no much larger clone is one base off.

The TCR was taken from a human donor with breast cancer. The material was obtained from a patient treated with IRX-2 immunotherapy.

The DNA sequence is as follows: TGTGCCAGCAGCTTAACGGGGACAGCGGGCGGGGAGCTGTTTTTT. Its amino acids are CASSLTGTAGGELFF. The chain is made from TRBV7-3 and TRBJ2-2; a tentative D call is TRBD1 (7 bases match). V lost 0 bases and J lost 7 bases; the stretch between them is 12 bases long. The cysteine opens and the phenylalanine closes a CDR3 of 15 amino acids. CDR3 DNA is the only sequence kept; it has 45 bases, read in frame from the first base. The germline V gene supplies CDR1 SGHTA and CDR2 FQGTGA.